The 24 T cell receptor beta chains listed next were all sequenced from one sample in a study of control samples from healthy donors and cancer patients (dated by TCRdb to the early 2020s). Receptor amplification or capture employed the immunoSEQ multiplex PCR assay. Not all clones reach the TCRdb copy of this immuneACCESS table, which keeps in-frame sequences only. Checked studies attribute under half of the gap to unresolved V genes and leave the rest unexplained. This sample is represented by tens of thousands of clones; about nine tenths of them were singletons. The ten biggest clones cover 5.5% of the sample. The sequencing input was blood. The receptor source for this set is a man aged 50-60 years in good health.

This chain uses TRBV5-1 with TRBJ1-2; TRBD1 matches at 8 bases. CDR3 size: 15 residues. Losses at the gene ends were 0 bases for V and 6 bases for J; bases not matched to a gene: 7. The germline gives CDR1 SGHRS, CDR2 YFSETQ. The CDR3 protein is CASSLGSQGADGYTF. In DNA, the CDR3 is TGCGCCAGCAGCTTGGGGTCTCAGGGGGCGGATGGCTACACCTTC.

The chain employs TRBV4-2 and TRBJ2-7; 7 nucleotides match TRBD1. V lost 4 bases, J lost 0 bases, and 12 bases stayed unmatched. CDR3 length: 17 residues. Germline CDR1 reads LGHNA; CDR2 reads YNFKEQ. CDR3 loop: CASSRSLTGTASYEQYF. In DNA, the CDR3 is TGTGCCAGCAGCCGTAGTTTGACCGGGACAGCCTCCTACGAGCAGTACTTC.

The chain recombines TRBV4-2 with TRBJ1-2; TRBD1 agrees at 8 bases. The CDR3 spans 15 residues. The V gene's germline CDR1 is LGHNA and CDR2 YNFKEQ. V trimming: 0 bases; J trimming: 7 bases; junction bases outside the gene matches: 7. This chain's CDR3 is CASSQEDRGGGGYTF. The CDR3 DNA is TGTGCCAGCAGCCAAGAAGACAGGGGAGGAGGTGGCTACACCTTC.

CDR3 sequence reads: CASSLNRGPEAFF. In DNA form, the CDR3 reads TGTGCCAGCAGCTTAAACAGGGGTCCTGAAGCTTTCTTT. The chain combines TRBV11-2 with TRBJ1-1; 7 bases fit TRBD1. The CDR3 contains 13 residues. V lost 2 bases and J lost 6; bases outside the gene matches: 3. The germline gives CDR1 SGHAT, CDR2 FQNNGV.

The chain is built from TRBV19 and TRBJ2-1, with D unclear. This CDR3 comprises 16 residues. Germline V gene sequence: CDR1 LNHDA, CDR2 SQIVND (reference sequence). Trimming shortened V by 4 bases and J by 7 bases, and 20 bases separated the two germline ends. CDR3 loop: CASSTDRPLSENEQFF. CDR3 nucleotides: TGTGCCAGTAGTACGGACCGTCCCCTAAGCGAAAATGAGCAGTTCTTC. Looking up the rest from reference TRBV19 and TRBJ2-1 gives the full variable domain: DGGITQSPKYLFRKEGQNVTLSCEQNLNHDAMYWYRQDPGQGLRLIYYSQIVNDFQKGDIAEGYSVSREKKESFPLTVTSAQKNPTAFYLCASSTDRPLSENEQFFGPGTRLTVL.

The rearrangement uses TRBV25-1 and TRBJ1-2; 8 bases align to TRBD1. The CDR3 covers 15 residues. Trimming removed 3 bases from V and 1 base from J; junction bases left unmatched: 4. Germline-derived CDR1 and CDR2 are MGHDK and SYGVNS. CDR3 amino acids: CASSDSGGLNYGYTF. The CDR3 coding sequence is TGTGCCAGCAGTGACTCAGGGGGCCTTAACTATGGCTACACCTTC.

The chain joins TRBV2 to TRBJ1-1; TRBD1 agrees at 7 bases. Trimming took 9 bases from V and 1 from J; bases not matched to a gene: 5. Germline CDR1 and CDR2: SNHLY and FYNNEI. The CDR3 is 13 amino acids. CDR3 protein: CARQGVGNTEAFF. For the CDR3, the DNA is TGTGCCAGGCAGGGGGTCGGGAACACTGAAGCTTTCTTT.

J is TRBJ2-5 and V is TRBV7-2; 9 positions agree with TRBD2. V gave up 7 bases and J gave up 7 bases; unmatched junction bases: 13. CDR3 length: 15 amino acids. The V gene's germline CDR1 is SGHTA and CDR2 FQGNSA. The CDR3: CASKPGGGVRGTQYF. For the CDR3, the DNA is TGTGCCAGCAAACCCGGCGGGGGGGTGCGGGGGACCCAGTACTTC.

With regard to this clone: Sequence at one end of the junction differs from germline and may be a read error. CDR3 amino acids: CASSPFRGKEAQYF. The CDR3 region has the DNA TGTGCCAGCAGCCCTTTCAGGGGAAAAGAGGCCCAGTACTTC. The rearrangement links TRBV14 to TRBJ2-5; D is perhaps TRBD1 (6 bases). The CDR3 is made up of 14 amino acids. Germline V gene lookup returns CDR1 SGHDN and CDR2 FVKESK. The entire variable domain, with the rest obtained from reference TRBV14 and TRBJ2-5, is as follows: EAGVTQFPSHSVIEKGQTVTLRCDPISGHDNLYWYRRVMGKEIKFLLHFVKESKQDESGMPNNRFLAERTGGTYSTLKVQPAELEDSGVYFCASSPFRGKEAQYFGPGTRLLVL.

V usage is TRBV6-5 and J usage is TRBJ2-5, with 8 bases matching TRBD2. This CDR3 region has 15 residues. CDR1 and CDR2 (germline): MNHEY, SVGAGI. V lost 6 bases, J lost 5 bases, and 11 bases stayed unmatched. Here the CDR3 reads CASREGGGNRETQYF. The CDR3, as DNA: TGTGCCAGCAGGGAGGGCGGGGGGAATCGTGAGACCCAGTACTTC.

In this sample, this clone turned up a few times. V and J are TRBV28 and TRBJ2-7, with D unclear. V gave up 10 bases and J gave up 1 base, with 11 bases separating them. The CDR3 loop spans 12 amino acids. Germline V gene data show CDR1 as MDHEN and CDR2 as SYDVKM. The CDR3 DNA follows: TGTGCCACCAAGGCCATTTCCTACGAGCAGTACTTC. It translates to CATKAISYEQYF.

V usage is TRBV2 and J usage is TRBJ1-6; D is unclear. Germline CDR1 is SNHLY and CDR2 is FYNNEI. Trimming pared 6 bases from V and 7 bases from J, leaving 16 bases between. The CDR3 runs to 15 residues. CDR3 protein: CASRRSRQSNSPLHF. In nucleotides, the CDR3 is TGTGCCAGCAGGCGATCGAGACAATCGAATTCACCCCTCCACTTT.

The chain has TRBV10-2 and TRBJ2-3, with TRBD2 identical over 8 bases. The CDR3 totals 16 residues. The V segment lost 5 bases and the J segment 0 bases; nucleotides outside the gene matches: 7. Germline-derived CDR1 and CDR2 are WSHSY and SAAADI. The CDR3 spells CASSPTSGSSTDTQYF. The CDR3 coding sequence is TGCGCCAGCAGTCCTACTAGCGGCTCTAGCACAGATACGCAGTATTTT.

The rearrangement links TRBV7-9 to TRBJ2-3; TRBD2 agrees at 8 bases. The germline CDR1 and CDR2 sequences are SEHNR and FQNEAQ (reference sequence). The CDR3 runs 14 residues. After removal of 1 base from V and 4 bases from J, the junction contained 1 base not matched to a gene. In nucleotides, the CDR3 is TGTGCCAGCAGCTTAGACGGGGGGGCAGATACGCAGTATTTT. Translated, it gives CASSLDGGADTQYF.

The gene calls are TRBV3-1 (or the pseudogene TRBV3-2) and TRBJ1-6; a weak D match, TRBD1 (6 bases). The V end was cut by 4 bases, the J end by 6 bases, with 7 bases between. The CDR3 runs 13 residues. Looked up from germline, CDR1 is LGHDT and CDR2 is YNNKEL (reference sequence). This CDR3 reads CASSPDSNSPLHF. CDR3 DNA sequence: TGTGCCAGCAGCCCGGACAGTAATTCACCCCTCCACTTT.

This chain connects TRBV5-4 to TRBJ2-3, with 10 positions matching TRBD2. Germline V lookup: CDR1 SGHNT, CDR2 YYREEE (reference sequence). The CDR3 loop spans 16 amino acids. V was clipped by 3 bases and J by 2 bases; unmatched bases: 6. CDR3 region: CASSSIAGGYTDTQYF. DNA for the CDR3: TGTGCCAGCAGCTCTATAGCGGGGGGATACACAGATACGCAGTATTTT.

This rearrangement joins TRBV27 to TRBJ2-2, with D tentatively TRBD1 (5 bases). This CDR3 region has 13 residues. Germline CDR1 reads MNHEY; CDR2 reads SMNVEV (reference sequence). V lost 5 bases, J lost 1 base, and 5 bases lay in between. The CDR3 region is CASSDRNTGELFF. CDR3 DNA: TGTGCCAGCAGTGACAGGAACACCGGGGAGCTGTTTTTT.

V gene TRBV19 combines with J gene TRBJ2-1; 11 bases line up with TRBD2. Germline CDR1 and CDR2: LNHDA and SQIVND (reference sequence). J gave up 3 bases and V 6 bases, and 7 bases lay outside the gene matches. The CDR3 extends over 16 amino acids. CDR3 coding DNA: TGTGCCAGTAGACCAGAACTAGCGGGAGACTACAATGAGCAGTTCTTC. Protein sequence: CASRPELAGDYNEQFF.

The chain links TRBV6-5 to TRBJ2-7; 10 bases line up with TRBD1. This CDR3 is built from 14 residues. Trimming cost V 5 bases and J 5 bases; bases outside gene matches: 6. CDR1 is MNHEY and CDR2 is SVGAGI in the germline V gene. CDR3 nucleotides: TGTGCCAGCAGTCGCGGGACAGGGGAGGACGAGCAGTACTTC. It encodes CASSRGTGEDEQYF.

This clone was detected only a few times. The J gene is TRBJ2-7, the V gene TRBV18; D possibly corresponds to TRBD2 (6 bases). CDR3 length: 14 amino acids. V was pared by 3 bases and J by 7 bases, with 16 bases between. Germline loops: CDR1 KGHSH, CDR2 LQKENI. The DNA of the CDR3 is TGTGCCAGCTCACCTGCGGGACCGCGTCCGGAGCAGTACTTC. This translates into CASSPAGPRPEQYF.

This clone was seen many times. This chain uses TRBV2 with TRBJ1-1, with TRBD1 matching over 8 bases. Germline values: CDR1 SNHLY, CDR2 FYNNEI. The CDR3 is 15 amino acids. Trimming cost V 5 bases and J 3 bases; bases outside gene matches: 8. Here the CDR3 reads CASSWPLQGDTEAFF. The CDR3 nucleotides read TGTGCCAGCAGTTGGCCCCTACAGGGGGACACTGAAGCTTTCTTT. The entire variable domain, with the rest obtained from reference TRBV2 and TRBJ1-1, is as follows: EPEVTQTPSHQVTQMGQEVILRCVPISNHLYFYWYRQILGQKVEFLVSFYNNEISEKSEIFDDQFSVERPDGSNFTLKIRSTKLEDSAMYFCASSWPLQGDTEAFFGQGTRLTVV.

The chain combines TRBV13 with TRBJ1-2; 8 bases fit TRBD1. V lost 2 bases to trimming and J lost 4 bases; unmatched junction nucleotides: 12. Germline V gene data show CDR1 as PRHDT and CDR2 as FYEKMQ (reference sequence). This CDR3 spans 17 amino acids. For the CDR3, the DNA is TGTGCCAGCAGCTTAAGGGGCAGGGGGCAAGGAGGCTATGGCTACACCTTC. Translating it yields CASSLRGRGQGGYGYTF. Complete variable domain (other parts from reference TRBV13 and TRBJ1-2): AAGVIQSPRHLIKEKRETATLKCYPIPRHDTVYWYQQGPGQDPQFLISFYEKMQSDKGSIPDRFSAQQFSDYHSELNMSSLELGDSALYFCASSLRGRGQGGYGYTFGSGTRLTVV.

The V call is TRBV5-5, the J call TRBJ2-2; D remains ambiguous. V was trimmed by 0 bases and J by 5 bases, leaving 14 bases between them. CDR1 is SGHKS, CDR2 YYEKEE, per germline (reference sequence). CDR3 length: 16 residues. CDR3 residues: CASSLVAALGTGELFF. CDR3 nucleotides: TGTGCCAGCAGCTTGGTTGCCGCCCTGGGGACCGGGGAGCTGTTTTTT.

The chain carries TRBV6-6 and TRBJ2-5; 11 bases are a match to TRBD2. CDR3 length: 17 residues. The germline V gene encodes CDR1 MNHNY and CDR2 SVGAGI (reference sequence). V lost 5 bases and J lost 5; bases outside the gene matches: 13. CDR3 sequence (DNA): TGTGCCAGCAGTCACGACGAGGCACTAGCGGGGGTGGAGACCCAGTACTTC. Translating it yields CASSHDEALAGVETQYF.